This entry describes one TCR beta chain. The target antigen is unknown. This entry belongs to a study of shared clonotypes between healthy human individuals. Genomic DNA from each subset was divided evenly over several immunoSEQ plates. The table came from immunoSEQ multiplex PCR; TCRdb's copy has only in-frame clones and leaves some out. The sample contains about 590,000 clones, 95% to 96% of which appear only once. The naive CD8 population came from CD45RO-negative cells selected for CCR7, without terminally differentiated effector memory CD45RA+ cells. Study conclusions and caveats: Across several donors, naive CD4 shared 5% to 6%, naive CD8 around 3.5%, memory CD4 approximately 2.5%, memory CD8 0.4% to 0.5%. Richness estimates generally favored naive over memory subsets.

The TCR comes from a woman aged 25 to 39 in good health. Sequencing was done on a sample of naive CD8+ T cells sorted from blood.

The CDR3 loop is CASSQDRTGHQPQHF. The CDR3 DNA is TGCGCCAGCAGCCAAGATCGAACAGGTCATCAGCCCCAGCATTTT. The chain employs TRBV4-1 and TRBJ1-5, with D maybe TRBD1 (5 bases). The germline gives CDR1 MGHRA, CDR2 YSYEKL. This CDR3 has 15 residues. V was trimmed by 0 bases and J by 5 bases, leaving 11 bases between them.